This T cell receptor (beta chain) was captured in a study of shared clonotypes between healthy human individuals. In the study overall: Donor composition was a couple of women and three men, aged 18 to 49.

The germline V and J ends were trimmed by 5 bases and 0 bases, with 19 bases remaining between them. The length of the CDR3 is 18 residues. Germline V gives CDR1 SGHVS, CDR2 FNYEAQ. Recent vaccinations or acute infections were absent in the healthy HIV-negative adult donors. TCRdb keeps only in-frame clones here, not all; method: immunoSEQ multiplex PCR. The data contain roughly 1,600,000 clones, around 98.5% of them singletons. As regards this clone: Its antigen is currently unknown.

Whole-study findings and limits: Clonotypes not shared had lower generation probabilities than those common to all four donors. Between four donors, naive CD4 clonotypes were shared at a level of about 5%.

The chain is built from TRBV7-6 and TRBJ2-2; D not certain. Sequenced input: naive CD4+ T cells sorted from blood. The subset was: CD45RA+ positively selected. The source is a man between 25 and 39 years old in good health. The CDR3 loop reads CASSPGLVKSANTGELFF. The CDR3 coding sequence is TGTGCCAGCAGCCCAGGCTTAGTCAAAAGCGCGAACACCGGGGAGCTGTTTTTT. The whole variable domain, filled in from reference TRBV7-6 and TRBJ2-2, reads GAGVSQSPRYKVTKRGQDVALRCDPISGHVSLYWYRQALGQGPEFLTYFNYEAQQDKSGLPNDRFSAERPEGSISTLTIQRTEQRDSAMYRCASSPGLVKSANTGELFFGEGSRLTVL.